A selection of T cell receptor beta chains follows, all from one sample in a study of blood T cell repertoires in COVID-19. Clones were sequenced by immunoSEQ multiplex PCR, and TCRdb holds only the in-frame ones, with some missing. The table has about 150,000 clones, about four fifths seen once. The sequenced material came from peripheral blood. Receptors were obtained from a woman older than 75 with acute or convalescent COVID-19. CDR3s include the opening cysteine and the closing phenylalanine or tryptophan. A D gene is named only where the DNA matches it firmly. Size tells how often a clone was seen (once, few, many) or the class of an expanded clone, and some rows leave it out.

cdr3_length: 14; d_call: .; clone_size: .; v_call: TRBV7-9; j_call: TRBJ2-5; cdr3_aa: CASSLYEGGETQYF; cdr3_nt: TGTGCCAGCAGCTTATATGAGGGTGGCGAGACCCAGTACTTC
cdr3_length: 15; d_call: TRBD1; clone_size: .; v_call: TRBV27; j_call: TRBJ2-2; cdr3_aa: CASSPNRGFAGELFF; cdr3_nt: TGTGCCAGCAGTCCGAACAGGGGTTTTGCCGGGGAGCTGTTTTTT
cdr3_length: 13; d_call: .; clone_size: .; v_call: TRBV27; j_call: TRBJ1-5; cdr3_aa: CASSGHLKQPQHF; cdr3_nt: TGTGCCAGCAGTGGACATTTGAAACAGCCCCAGCATTTT
cdr3_length: 15; d_call: .; clone_size: .; v_call: TRBV27; j_call: TRBJ1-6; cdr3_aa: CASSPRVFENSPLHF; cdr3_nt: TGTGCCAGCAGTCCACGGGTATTTGAGAATTCACCCCTCCACTTT
cdr3_length: 15; d_call: .; clone_size: many; v_call: TRBV5-1; j_call: TRBJ1-2; cdr3_aa: CASSADSSSNYGYTF; cdr3_nt: TGCGCCAGCAGCGCCGACTCGAGTTCTAACTATGGCTACACCTTC
cdr3_length: 14; d_call: TRBD2; clone_size: .; v_call: TRBV6-5; j_call: TRBJ2-1; cdr3_aa: CASSWGTSGYEQFF; cdr3_nt: TGTGCCAGCAGTTGGGGGACTAGCGGGTATGAGCAGTTCTTC
cdr3_length: 15; d_call: TRBD1; clone_size: .; v_call: TRBV18; j_call: TRBJ1-1; cdr3_aa: CASSQGASQGTEAFF; cdr3_nt: TGTGCCAGCTCACAGGGGGCGAGCCAAGGCACTGAAGCTTTCTTT
cdr3_length: 16; d_call: .; clone_size: few; v_call: TRBV21-1; j_call: TRBJ2-3; cdr3_aa: CASSKVERGAPDTQYF; cdr3_nt: TGTGCCAGCAGCAAAGTAGAGCGGGGGGCCCCAGATACGCAGTATTTT
cdr3_length: 13; d_call: .; clone_size: few; v_call: TRBV6-6; j_call: TRBJ1-1; cdr3_aa: CASKPYTNTEAFF; cdr3_nt: TGTGCCAGCAAACCTTACACGAACACTGAAGCTTTCTTT
cdr3_length: 14; d_call: .; clone_size: .; v_call: TRBV15; j_call: TRBJ2-1; cdr3_aa: CATSSALRGNEQFF; cdr3_nt: TGTGCCACCAGCAGCGCGCTCAGGGGCAATGAGCAGTTCTTC
cdr3_length: 13; d_call: TRBD1; clone_size: .; v_call: TRBV4-3; j_call: TRBJ1-4; cdr3_aa: CASSQTGDEKLFF; cdr3_nt: TGCGCCAGCAGCCAGACAGGGGACGAAAAACTGTTTTTT
cdr3_length: 17; d_call: TRBD1; clone_size: .; v_call: TRBV11-2; j_call: TRBJ2-3; cdr3_aa: CASSPRTGVVSTDTQYF; cdr3_nt: TGTGCCAGCAGCCCCCGGACAGGGGTTGTCAGCACAGATACGCAGTATTTT
cdr3_length: 20; d_call: .; clone_size: .; v_call: TRBV21-1; j_call: TRBJ2-3; cdr3_aa: CASSKWLVAGGIRSTDTQYF; cdr3_nt: .
cdr3_length: 15; d_call: TRBD1; clone_size: .; v_call: TRBV12-5; j_call: TRBJ2-7; cdr3_aa: CASGPGTGGTYEQYF; cdr3_nt: TGTGCTAGTGGTCCTGGGACAGGGGGAACCTACGAGCAGTACTTC
cdr3_length: 14; d_call: .; clone_size: .; v_call: TRBV6-2/TRBV6-3; j_call: TRBJ1-5; cdr3_aa: CASSEPHRDQPQHF; cdr3_nt: TGTGCCAGCAGCGAGCCTCATAGAGATCAGCCCCAGCATTTT
cdr3_length: 17; d_call: .; clone_size: .; v_call: TRBV19; j_call: TRBJ1-1; cdr3_aa: CASSIRKRTLIGTEAFF; cdr3_nt: TGTGCCAGTAGTATCAGAAAGAGGACTCTCATCGGTACTGAAGCTTTCTTT
cdr3_length: 14; d_call: .; clone_size: few; v_call: TRBV5-6; j_call: TRBJ1-1; cdr3_aa: CASSITGFNTEAFF; cdr3_nt: TGTGCCAGCAGCATTACAGGGTTTAACACTGAAGCTTTCTTT
cdr3_length: 19; d_call: TRBD2; clone_size: .; v_call: TRBV10-3; j_call: TRBJ2-3; cdr3_aa: CAISEVPGLAETSTDTQYF; cdr3_nt: TGTGCCATCAGTGAGGTACCGGGACTAGCGGAGACTAGCACAGATACGCAGTATTTT
cdr3_length: 13; d_call: TRBD1; clone_size: many; v_call: TRBV27; j_call: TRBJ1-2; cdr3_aa: CASRATGGFGYTF; cdr3_nt: TGTGCCAGCAGGGCGACAGGGGGCTTCGGCTACACCTTC
cdr3_length: 14; d_call: .; clone_size: once; v_call: TRBV6-1; j_call: TRBJ2-2; cdr3_aa: CASSLLGRYGELFF; cdr3_nt: TGTGCCAGCAGCCTGCTGGGGCGGTACGGGGAGCTGTTTTTT
cdr3_length: 13; d_call: TRBD1; clone_size: .; v_call: TRBV14; j_call: TRBJ1-6; cdr3_aa: CASKGQGASPLHF; cdr3_nt: TGTGCCAGCAAGGGACAGGGGGCTTCACCCCTCCACTTT
cdr3_length: 17; d_call: .; clone_size: .; v_call: TRBV30; j_call: TRBJ2-5; cdr3_aa: CAWSVPPGHTGRETQYF; cdr3_nt: TGTGCCTGGAGTGTACCCCCTGGACATACGGGGAGGGAGACCCAGTACTTC
cdr3_length: 17; d_call: TRBD1; clone_size: .; v_call: TRBV5-1; j_call: TRBJ2-2; cdr3_aa: CASREPGQSSNTGELFF; cdr3_nt: TGCGCCAGCAGGGAACCGGGACAGAGTTCGAACACCGGGGAGCTGTTTTTT